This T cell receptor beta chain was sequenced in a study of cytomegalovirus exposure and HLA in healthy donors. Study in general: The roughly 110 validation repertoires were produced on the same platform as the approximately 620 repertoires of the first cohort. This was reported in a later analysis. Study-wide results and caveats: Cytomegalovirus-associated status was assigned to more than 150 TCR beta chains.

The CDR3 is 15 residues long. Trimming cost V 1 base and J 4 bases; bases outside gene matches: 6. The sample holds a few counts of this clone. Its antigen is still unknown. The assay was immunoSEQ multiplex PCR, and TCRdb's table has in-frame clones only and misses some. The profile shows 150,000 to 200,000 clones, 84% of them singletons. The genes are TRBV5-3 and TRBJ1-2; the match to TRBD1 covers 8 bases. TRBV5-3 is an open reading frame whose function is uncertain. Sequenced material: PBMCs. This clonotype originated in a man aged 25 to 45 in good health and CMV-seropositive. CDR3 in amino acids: CARSLPTGVPYGYTF. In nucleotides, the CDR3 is TGTGCCAGAAGCTTGCCGACAGGGGTACCCTATGGCTACACCTTC.